These 28 T cell receptor beta chains share one sample of origin, sequenced in a study of monozygotic twins with inflammatory bowel disease. After re-calling the 5' RACE reads, TCRdb lists one entry per CDR3 protein, DNA absent. The sample's table shows around 380,000 distinct CDR3 sequences. Sequencing was carried out using blood. These receptor sequences come from a human donor with ulcerative colitis or Crohn's disease, or a healthy co-twin of an affected twin (not recorded which).

The chain links TRBV10-3 to TRBJ1-1; the D gene TCRdb calls, TRBD1, cannot be checked with no DNA. Germline V gene data show CDR1 as ENHRY and CDR2 as SYGVKD. The CDR3 sequence is 13 residues long. The CDR3 protein is CAISEGQGSEAFF.

The chain links TRBV5-4 to TRBJ1-4; lacking DNA, the TRBD1 call made by TCRdb goes unchecked. The CDR3 is made up of 14 amino acids. Germline CDR1 reads SGHNT; CDR2 reads YYREEE (reference sequence). The CDR3 here is CASSLQGDGEKLFF.

V usage is TRBV7-2 and J usage is TRBJ2-5. Germline loops: CDR1 SGHTA, CDR2 FQGNSA. The CDR3 is 12 residues long. CDR3 region: CASIVGMGTQYF.

V and J are TRBV20-1 and TRBJ2-5; TCRdb's D call, TRBD2, is unchecked because there is no DNA. The V gene's germline CDR1 is DFQATT and CDR2 SNEGSKA (reference sequence). The CDR3 sequence is 13 residues long. The CDR3 loop is CSANIGGGETQYF.

The V gene is TRBV12-3 or TRBV12-4, the J gene TRBJ1-2; the D call of TRBD1 rests on TCRdb alone, since no DNA is present to check it. The CDR3 extends over 12 amino acids. CDR3: CASSLSQGSHTF.

This sequence joins TRBV18 and TRBJ1-6; TCRdb calls TRBD1, which cannot be checked without DNA. The CDR3 length is 15 residues. Germline loops: CDR1 KGHSH, CDR2 LQKENI. The CDR3 reads CASSSAQAANSPLHF.

CDR3 residues: CSASFRGDVSTDTQYF. This chain joins TRBV20-1 and TRBJ2-3; TCRdb's D gene call, TRBD1, goes unchecked for lack of DNA. The germline V gene encodes CDR1 DFQATT and CDR2 SNEGSKA (reference sequence). This CDR3 contains 16 residues.

The V and J genes are TRBV6-2 or TRBV6-3 and TRBJ2-1; the TCRdb D gene call, TRBD1, has no DNA to confirm it. The CDR3 contains 12 residues. Germline V CDR1 and CDR2: MNHEY, SVGEGT. The CDR3 sequence: CATGVGGNEQFF.

The rearrangement links TRBV11-2 to TRBJ2-5; no DNA is available, so the TRBD1 call from TCRdb remains unchecked. Germline lookup yields CDR1 SGHAT and CDR2 FQNNGV. The CDR3 totals 12 residues. CDR3 sequence: CASSLDGTSQYF.

The CDR3 here is CASSYQGREKPFF. The rearrangement links TRBV6-2 or TRBV6-3 to TRBJ1-1. The germline V gene has CDR1 MNHEY and CDR2 SVGEGT. The CDR3 spans 13 residues.

The V call is TRBV12-3 or TRBV12-4, the J call TRBJ2-3; TCRdb's assignment of TRBD1 cannot be checked, as there is no DNA. This CDR3 spans 14 amino acids. The CDR3 loop is CASSMGQITDTQYF.

V and J are TRBV20-1 and TRBJ2-3. The CDR3 length is 17 residues. Per the germline V gene, CDR1 is DFQATT and CDR2 is SNEGSKA (reference sequence). CDR3 residues: CSARDSRGNNIADTQYF.

The rearrangement uses TRBV20-1 and TRBJ2-5; the D call from TCRdb, TRBD2, cannot be confirmed without DNA. The CDR3 spans 13 residues. Germline CDR1 is DFQATT and CDR2 is SNEGSKA (reference sequence). The CDR3 sequence: CSATRQGGETQYF.

The V and J genes are TRBV7-9 and TRBJ2-1; TCRdb outputs TRBD1, but without DNA this stays unchecked. CDR1 is SEHNR, CDR2 FQNEAQ, per germline (reference sequence). The CDR3 covers 17 residues. CDR3 region: CASSPIGSTGIDNEQFF.

V gene TRBV12-3 or TRBV12-4 combines with J gene TRBJ2-1; TCRdb selects TRBD1, and the lack of DNA leaves this call unchecked. The CDR3 is made up of 14 amino acids. The CDR3 sequence: CASSLAGQLHEQFF.

The chain couples TRBV20-1 to TRBJ2-1; TCRdb indicates TRBD1, and absent DNA this call remains unverified. This CDR3 region has 14 residues. Germline CDR1 is DFQATT and CDR2 is SNEGSKA (reference sequence). CDR3 sequence: CSARTAGANNEQFF.

The chain couples TRBV5-1 to TRBJ2-1; TCRdb proposes TRBD1, but this gene call is untestable without DNA. There are 15 residues in the CDR3. The germline CDR1 and CDR2 sequences are SGHRS and YFSETQ. CDR3 in amino acids: CASSPEKGRNNEQFF.

The chain carries TRBV4-2 and TRBJ2-5; TCRdb outputs TRBD2, but without DNA this stays unchecked. Germline V gene data show CDR1 as LGHNA and CDR2 as YNFKEQ. This CDR3 spans 15 amino acids. Here the CDR3 reads CASSQEAGGQETQYF.

The V call is TRBV7-7, the J call TRBJ2-5; as DNA is missing, the TRBD1 call by TCRdb cannot be tested. Looked up from germline, CDR1 is SSHAT and CDR2 is FNYEAQ (reference sequence). CDR3 length: 14 amino acids. Here the CDR3 reads CASSQRQGQETQYF. Full variable domain (outside the CDR3, taken from reference TRBV7-7 and TRBJ2-5): GAGVSQSPRYKVTKRGQDVTLRCDPISSHATLYWYQQALGQGPEFLTYFNYEAQPDKSGLPSDRFSAERPEGSISTLTIQRTEQRDSAMYRCASSQRQGQETQYFGPGTRLLVL.

This rearrangement joins TRBV4-1 to TRBJ2-5; the TCRdb call, TRBD2, lacks DNA for checking. CDR1 and CDR2 (germline): MGHRA, YSYEKL. This CDR3 region has 19 residues. CDR3: CASSQESRQAGGPQETQYF.

V gene TRBV20-1 combines with J gene TRBJ2-5; TCRdb names TRBD2, which stays unverified in the absence of DNA. Germline CDR1 reads DFQATT; CDR2 reads SNEGSKA (reference sequence). The CDR3 is 16 residues long. This CDR3 reads CSARDLQREHQETQYF.

The chain recombines TRBV30 with TRBJ1-3. The germline V gene encodes CDR1 GTSNPN and CDR2 SVGIG (reference sequence). The CDR3 is 12 amino acids. The CDR3 protein is CAWRGSGNTIYF.

The V gene is TRBV20-1, the J gene TRBJ2-5; there is no DNA to check the TCRdb D call of TRBD2. This CDR3 contains 16 residues. CDR1 and CDR2 from the germline V gene are DFQATT and SNEGSKA (reference sequence). This CDR3 reads CSALPGTSGTGEAQYF.

The V gene is TRBV29-1, the J gene TRBJ2-1; the D call of TRBD1 rests on TCRdb alone, since no DNA is present to check it. There are 13 residues in the CDR3. From germline, CDR1 is SQVTM and CDR2 ANQGSEA. CDR3 region: CSARGGRENEQFF.

The chain is built from TRBV5-1 and TRBJ2-3; the D gene TCRdb calls, TRBD1, cannot be checked with no DNA. The CDR3 is made up of 17 amino acids. Germline lookup yields CDR1 SGHRS and CDR2 YFSETQ. The CDR3 loop is CASSLSQGAGGTDTQYF.

The chain combines TRBV6-2 or TRBV6-3 with TRBJ2-5; TCRdb reports TRBD1, a call that lacks DNA to check it against. Germline V lookup: CDR1 MNHEY, CDR2 SVGEGT. This CDR3 is built from 13 residues. The CDR3 reads CASRSGGQETQYF.

CDR3: CSARGQGYQPQHF. J is TRBJ1-5 and V is TRBV20-1; the TCRdb D gene call, TRBD1, has no DNA to confirm it. The CDR3 consists of 13 residues. From germline, CDR1 is DFQATT and CDR2 SNEGSKA (reference sequence).

The chain has TRBV5-1 and TRBJ2-7; the TRBD1 assignment by TCRdb is unverifiable without DNA. Germline V gives CDR1 SGHRS, CDR2 YFSETQ. The CDR3 covers 12 residues. This CDR3 is CASSVGQGEQYF.